This T cell receptor (beta chain) was obtained from a study of OX40 agonist ivuxolimab in advanced cancers. Study overall: Each dose-escalation patient presented with hepatocellular carcinoma, melanoma, renal cell or head and neck cancer. With a range of roughly 23 to 90, age averaged roughly 60 years, and around 80% were male. Study findings and constraints: In the 0.1 to 3.0 mg/kg range, CD4+ and CD8+ blood T cells had expanded clonally by week 6. Average numbers of expanded clones were greater in CD8+ T cells than in CD4+.

This CDR3 region has 16 residues. V shed 5 bases and J shed 2 bases, with 17 bases lying between them. Looked up from germline, CDR1 is MGHRA and CDR2 is YSYEKL. Libraries were prepared by immunoSEQ multiplex PCR; TCRdb keeps only in-frame clonotypes and omits some of them. The sample contains about 92,000 clones, roughly four fifths of which appear only once. Notes on this clone: Its antigen is not identified.

The source is an adult with an advanced solid tumor such as melanoma, head and neck, liver or kidney cancer. The sample consisted of CD4+ or CD8+ T cells sorted from blood, taken in a trial of the OX40 agonist ivuxolimab. The gene calls are TRBV4-1 and TRBJ2-3, with D maybe TRBD2 (6 bases). The CDR3 DNA reads TGCGCCAGCAGCTATACCCGGGACTCCTTCACAGATACGCAGTATTTT. Its protein is CASSYTRDSFTDTQYF.